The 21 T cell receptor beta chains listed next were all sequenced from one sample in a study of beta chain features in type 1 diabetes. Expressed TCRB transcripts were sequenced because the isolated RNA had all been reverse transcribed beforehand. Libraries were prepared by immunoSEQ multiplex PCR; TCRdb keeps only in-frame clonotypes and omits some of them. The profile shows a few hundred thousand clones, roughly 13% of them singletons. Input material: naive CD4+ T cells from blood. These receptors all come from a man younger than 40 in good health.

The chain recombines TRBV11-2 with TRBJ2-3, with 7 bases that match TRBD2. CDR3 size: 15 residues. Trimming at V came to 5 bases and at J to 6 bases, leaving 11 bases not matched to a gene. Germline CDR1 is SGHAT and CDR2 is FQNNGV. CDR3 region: CASSHTGGMVDTQYF. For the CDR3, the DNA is TGTGCCAGCAGCCACACGGGGGGAATGGTGGATACGCAGTATTTT.

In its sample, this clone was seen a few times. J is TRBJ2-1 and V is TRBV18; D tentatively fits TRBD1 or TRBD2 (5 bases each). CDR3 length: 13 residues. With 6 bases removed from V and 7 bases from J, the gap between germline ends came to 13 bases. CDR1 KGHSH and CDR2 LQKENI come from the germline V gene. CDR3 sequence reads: CASSRDWGNEQFF. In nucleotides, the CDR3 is TGTGCCAGCTCTCGAGACTGGGGGAATGAGCAGTTCTTC.

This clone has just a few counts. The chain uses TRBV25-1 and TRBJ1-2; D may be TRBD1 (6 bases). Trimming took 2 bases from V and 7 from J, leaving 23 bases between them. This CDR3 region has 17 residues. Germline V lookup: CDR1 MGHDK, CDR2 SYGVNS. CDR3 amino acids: CASSENLGSTGFVGYTF. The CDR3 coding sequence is TGTGCCAGCAGTGAAAATTTGGGTTCTACAGGGTTCGTTGGCTACACCTTC.

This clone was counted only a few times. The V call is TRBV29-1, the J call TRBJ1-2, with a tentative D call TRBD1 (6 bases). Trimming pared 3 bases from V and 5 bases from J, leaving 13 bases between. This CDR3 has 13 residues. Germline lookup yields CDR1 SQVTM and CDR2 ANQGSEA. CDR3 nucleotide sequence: TGCAGCGTTGATACAGGGCCCAATTATGGCTACACCTTC. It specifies CSVDTGPNYGYTF.

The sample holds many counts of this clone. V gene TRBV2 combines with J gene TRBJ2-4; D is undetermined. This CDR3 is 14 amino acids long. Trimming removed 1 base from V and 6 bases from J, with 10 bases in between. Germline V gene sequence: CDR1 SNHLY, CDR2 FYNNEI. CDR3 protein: CASSEGTSPNIQYF. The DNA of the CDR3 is TGTGCCAGCAGTGAAGGAACATCCCCAAACATTCAGTACTTC.

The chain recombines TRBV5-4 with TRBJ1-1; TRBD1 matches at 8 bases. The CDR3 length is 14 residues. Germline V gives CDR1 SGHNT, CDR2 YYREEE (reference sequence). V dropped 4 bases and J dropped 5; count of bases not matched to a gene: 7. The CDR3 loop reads CASSQGQVTTEAFF. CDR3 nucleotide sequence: TGTGCCAGCAGCCAGGGACAGGTAACGACTGAAGCTTTCTTT.

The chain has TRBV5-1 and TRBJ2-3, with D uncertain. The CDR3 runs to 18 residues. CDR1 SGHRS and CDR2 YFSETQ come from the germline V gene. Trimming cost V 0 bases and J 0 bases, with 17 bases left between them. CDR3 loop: CASSLEQPQRISTDTQYF. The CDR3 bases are TGCGCCAGCAGCTTGGAACAGCCCCAGCGAATTAGCACAGATACGCAGTATTTT.

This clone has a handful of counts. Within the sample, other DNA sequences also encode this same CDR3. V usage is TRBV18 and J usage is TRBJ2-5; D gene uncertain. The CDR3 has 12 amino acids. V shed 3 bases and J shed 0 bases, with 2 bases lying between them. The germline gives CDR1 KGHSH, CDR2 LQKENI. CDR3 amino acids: CASSPNQETQYF. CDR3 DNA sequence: TGTGCCAGCTCACCTAACCAAGAGACCCAGTACTTC.

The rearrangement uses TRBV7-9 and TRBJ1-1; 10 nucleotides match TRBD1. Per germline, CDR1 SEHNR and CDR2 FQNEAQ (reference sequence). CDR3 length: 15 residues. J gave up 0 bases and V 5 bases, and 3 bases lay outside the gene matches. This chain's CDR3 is CASSPGTGVNTEAFF. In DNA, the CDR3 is TGTGCCAGCAGCCCAGGGACAGGGGTGAACACTGAAGCTTTCTTT.

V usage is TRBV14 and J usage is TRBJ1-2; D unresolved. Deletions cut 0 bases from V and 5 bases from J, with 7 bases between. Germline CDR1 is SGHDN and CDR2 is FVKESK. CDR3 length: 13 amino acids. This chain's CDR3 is CASSQDSGYGYTF. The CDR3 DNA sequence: TGTGCCAGCAGCCAAGACTCGGGGTATGGCTACACCTTC.

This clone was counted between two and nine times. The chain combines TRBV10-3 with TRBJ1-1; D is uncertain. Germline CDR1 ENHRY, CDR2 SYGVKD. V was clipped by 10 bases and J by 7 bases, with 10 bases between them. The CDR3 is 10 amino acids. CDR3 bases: TGTGCCACCGGGAGTGATGAAGCTTTCTTT. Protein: CATGSDEAFF.

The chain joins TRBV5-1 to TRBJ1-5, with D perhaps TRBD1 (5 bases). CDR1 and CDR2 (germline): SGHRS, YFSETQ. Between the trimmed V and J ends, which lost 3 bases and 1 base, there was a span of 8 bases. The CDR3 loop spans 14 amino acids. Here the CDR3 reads CASSSGHSNQPQHF. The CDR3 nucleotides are TGCGCCAGCAGCTCAGGGCACAGCAATCAGCCCCAGCATTTT.

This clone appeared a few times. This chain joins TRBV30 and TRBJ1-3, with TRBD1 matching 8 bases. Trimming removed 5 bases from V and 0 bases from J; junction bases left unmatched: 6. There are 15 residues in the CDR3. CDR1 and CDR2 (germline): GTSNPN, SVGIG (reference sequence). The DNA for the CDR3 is TGTGCCTGGTACGACAGGGGACTCTCTGGAAACACCATATATTTT. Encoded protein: CAWYDRGLSGNTIYF. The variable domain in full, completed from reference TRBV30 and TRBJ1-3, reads SQTIHQWPATLVQPVGSPLSLECTVEGTSNPNLYWYRQAAGRGLQLLFYSVGIGQISSEVPQNLSASRPQDRQFILSSKKLLLSDSGFYLCAWYDRGLSGNTIYFGEGSWLTVV.

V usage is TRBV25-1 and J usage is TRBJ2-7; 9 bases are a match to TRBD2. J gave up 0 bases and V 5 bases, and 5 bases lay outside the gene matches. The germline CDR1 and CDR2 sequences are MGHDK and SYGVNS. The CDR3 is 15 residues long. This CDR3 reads CASSPRLADSYEQYV. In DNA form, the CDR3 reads TGTGCCAGCAGTCCCAGACTAGCGGACTCCTACGAGCAGTACGTC.

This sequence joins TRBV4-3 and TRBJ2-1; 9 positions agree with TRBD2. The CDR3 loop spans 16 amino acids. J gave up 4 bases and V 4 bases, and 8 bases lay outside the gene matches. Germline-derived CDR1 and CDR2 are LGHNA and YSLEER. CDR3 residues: CASSLVSGGLYNEQFF. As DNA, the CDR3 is TGCGCCAGCAGCCTGGTTAGCGGGGGCCTTTACAATGAGCAGTTCTTC.

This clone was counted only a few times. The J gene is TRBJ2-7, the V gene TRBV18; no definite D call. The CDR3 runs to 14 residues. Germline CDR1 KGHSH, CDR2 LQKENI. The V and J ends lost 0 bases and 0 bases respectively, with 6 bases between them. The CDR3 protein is CASSPPPGSYEQYF. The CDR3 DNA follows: TGTGCCAGCTCACCACCCCCAGGCTCCTACGAGCAGTACTTC.

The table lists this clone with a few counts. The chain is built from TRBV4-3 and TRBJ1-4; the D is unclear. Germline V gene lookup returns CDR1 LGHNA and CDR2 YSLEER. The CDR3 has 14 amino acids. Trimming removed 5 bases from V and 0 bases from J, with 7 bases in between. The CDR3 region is CASSAGATNEKLFF. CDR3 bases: TGCGCCAGCAGCGCGGGAGCAACTAATGAAAAACTGTTTTTT.

In DNA form, the CDR3 reads TGTGCCAGCAGCGCGTCGGAGCGCATTGATACGCAGTATTTT. Translated, it gives CASSASERIDTQYF. This chain uses TRBV2 with TRBJ2-3; D uncertain. The V gene lost 6 bases and the J gene lost 6 bases, with 16 bases spanning the gap. The CDR3 extends over 14 amino acids. Looked up from germline, CDR1 is SNHLY and CDR2 is FYNNEI.

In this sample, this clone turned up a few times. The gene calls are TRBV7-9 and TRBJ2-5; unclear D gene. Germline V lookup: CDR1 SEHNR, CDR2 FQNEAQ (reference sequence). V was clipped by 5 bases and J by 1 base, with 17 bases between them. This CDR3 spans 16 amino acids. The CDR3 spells CASSGARIGGQETQYF. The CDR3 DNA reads TGTGCCAGCAGCGGAGCCCGCATTGGCGGCCAAGAGACCCAGTACTTC.

This CDR3 is CASSLDVQGNEQFF. The CDR3 bases are TGTGCCAGCAGCTTAGACGTACAGGGAAATGAGCAGTTCTTC. The V gene is TRBV11-3, the J gene TRBJ2-1, with D tentatively TRBD1 (6 bases). Germline V gene lookup returns CDR1 SGHNT and CDR2 YENEEA. Deletions cut 0 bases from V and 7 bases from J, with 10 bases between. CDR3 size: 14 residues.

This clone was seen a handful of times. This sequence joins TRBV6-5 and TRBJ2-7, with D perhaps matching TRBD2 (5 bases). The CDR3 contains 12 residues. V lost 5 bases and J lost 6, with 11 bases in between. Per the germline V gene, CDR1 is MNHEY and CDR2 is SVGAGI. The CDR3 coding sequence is TGTGCCAGCAGTCGAACTAGAATCGAGCAGTACTTC. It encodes CASSRTRIEQYF.